Sequencing of this TCR beta chain was carried out in a study of Ad26.COV2.S vaccination and SARS-CoV-2 variants. Study as a whole: By the intramuscular route, Ad26.COV2.S was given once, or twice 56 days apart. Regarding the study as a whole: Once vaccination had occurred, spike-specific CD8+ and CD4+ T cell responses reportedly showed substantial breadth. The TCR breadth and depth analyses may have understated or missed part of the total T cell responses.

V was clipped by 6 bases and J by 6 bases, with 14 bases between them. This CDR3 has 13 amino acids. The V gene's germline CDR1 is MNHNY and CDR2 SVGAGI (reference sequence). Details on this clone: Its antigen is unknown.

TCRdb's table, derived via immunoSEQ multiplex PCR, lists solely in-frame clones and lacks some. The data hold about 350,000 clones, with 85% observed a single time. Treatment meaning: some 20 received Ad26.COV2.S at low or high dose, single or two shots; five or six received placebo; per-sample allocation not given. Day 63 following the first vaccine or placebo injection was when the samples were taken. The source of this sequence is a person aged 18-60 years who received the Ad26.COV2.S COVID-19 vaccine or a placebo. The chain links TRBV6-6 to TRBJ1-1; D is perhaps TRBD1 (6 bases). The sequencing used peripheral blood, collected in a trial of Ad26.COV2.S vaccine versus placebo. In DNA form, the CDR3 reads TGTGCCAGCAGCCTTACAGGGAAGGCTGAAGCTTTCTTT. Protein product: CASSLTGKAEAFF.